This T cell receptor beta chain is from a study of control samples from healthy donors and cancer patients (dated by TCRdb to the early 2020s). From the germline V gene (reference sequence), CDR1 is MNHEY and CDR2 is SMNVEV. V was cut back by 2 bases and J by 1 base, leaving a gap of 3 bases between them. From its cysteine to its phenylalanine, the CDR3 spans 13 amino acids. The CDR3 DNA has 39 bases and is translated from base 1. About this clone: The target of this receptor is not known. No much larger clone is present one base from it, and per-base qualities are unavailable.

Library preparation employed the immunoSEQ multiplex PCR assay. This is the immuneACCESS table as TCRdb keeps it, with only in-frame sequences that have V and J called. A part of the clones is gone; compared with another copy, unresolved V genes explain less than half, and the rest is unexplained. The sample data list 70,000 or so clones, and around 84% of these were observed just once. Jointly, the top ten make up approximately 16% of the sample. This sequence originates from a man aged 45 to 65 in good health. The rearrangement joined TRBV27 to TRBJ1-5, with no confidently assigned D gene. Sequenced: blood. The bases are TGTGCCAGCAGTTTAAGGAGCAATCAGCCCCAGCATTTT. Translated, it gives CASSLRSNQPQHF.